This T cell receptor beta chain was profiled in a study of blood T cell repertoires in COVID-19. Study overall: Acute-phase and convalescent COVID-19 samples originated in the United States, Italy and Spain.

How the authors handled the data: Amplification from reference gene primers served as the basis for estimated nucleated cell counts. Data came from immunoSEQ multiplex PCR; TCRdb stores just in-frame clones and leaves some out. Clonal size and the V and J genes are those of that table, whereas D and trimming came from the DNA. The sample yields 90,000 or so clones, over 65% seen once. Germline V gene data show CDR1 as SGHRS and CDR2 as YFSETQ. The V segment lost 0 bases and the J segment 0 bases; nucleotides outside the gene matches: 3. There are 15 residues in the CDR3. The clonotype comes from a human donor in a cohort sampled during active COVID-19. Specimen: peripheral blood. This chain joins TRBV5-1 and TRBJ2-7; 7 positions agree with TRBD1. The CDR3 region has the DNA TGCGCCAGCAGCTTGGGACAGGGCTACTCCTACGAGCAGTACTTC. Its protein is CASSLGQGYSYEQYF.